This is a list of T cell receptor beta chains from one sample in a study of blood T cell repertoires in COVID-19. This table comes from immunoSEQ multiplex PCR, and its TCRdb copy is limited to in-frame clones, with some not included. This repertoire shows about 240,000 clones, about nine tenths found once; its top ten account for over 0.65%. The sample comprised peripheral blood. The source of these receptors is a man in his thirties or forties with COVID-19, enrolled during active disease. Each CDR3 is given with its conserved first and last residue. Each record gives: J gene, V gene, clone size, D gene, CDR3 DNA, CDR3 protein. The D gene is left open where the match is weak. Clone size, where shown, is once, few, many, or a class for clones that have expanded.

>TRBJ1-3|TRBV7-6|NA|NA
TGTGCCAGCAGCTTAGCGATGGGAGCGGGAAACACCATATATTTT
CASSLAMGAGNTIYF
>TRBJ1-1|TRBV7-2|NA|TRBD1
TGTGCCAGCAGCGGAGACAGGGACACTGAAGCTTTCTTT
CASSGDRDTEAFF
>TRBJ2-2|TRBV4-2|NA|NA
TGTGCCAGCAGCCAAGGGGTTAGCCGATGGGACACCGGGGAGCTGTTTTTT
CASSQGVSRWDTGELFF
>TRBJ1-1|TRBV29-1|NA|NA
TGCAGCGTTCTTAACCGCTACCCGCGGGGTGAAGCTTTCTTT
CSVLNRYPRGEAFF
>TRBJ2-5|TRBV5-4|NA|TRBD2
TGTGCCAGCAGCAAAACGGTAGCGGGGGAAGAGACCCAGTACTTC
CASSKTVAGEETQYF
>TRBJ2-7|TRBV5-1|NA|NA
TGCGCCAGCAGCTTGGGCAGGGGAAACGAGCAGTACTTC
CASSLGRGNEQYF
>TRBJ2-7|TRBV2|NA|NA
TGTGCCAGCAGTCCCGGGGGCTCCTACGAGCAGTACTTC
CASSPGGSYEQYF
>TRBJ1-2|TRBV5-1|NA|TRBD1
TGCGCCAGCAGCTTCACAGGGGACGGCTATGGCTACACCTTC
CASSFTGDGYGYTF
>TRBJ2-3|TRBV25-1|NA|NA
TGTGCCAGCAGGATAGCTGGTACGCAGTATTTT
CASRIAGTQYF
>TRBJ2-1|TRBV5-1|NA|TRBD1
TGCGCCAGCAGCCCCCGGGACAGGGGGCGTGAGCAGTTCTTC
CASSPRDRGREQFF
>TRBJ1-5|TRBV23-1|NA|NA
TGCGCCAGCAGTATTACAGGACGCAATCAGCCCCAGCATTTT
CASSITGRNQPQHF
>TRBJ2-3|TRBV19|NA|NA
TGTGCCAGTAGTGAGGGTGTGGGAATCCGCCCAGATACGCAGTATTTT
CASSEGVGIRPDTQYF
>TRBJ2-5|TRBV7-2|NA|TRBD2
TGTGCCAGCAGCTCGACTAGCGGGGTAGAGACCCAGTACTTC
CASSSTSGVETQYF
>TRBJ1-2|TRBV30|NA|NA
TGTGCCTGGAGTACCACCCGCCGGAACTATGGCTACACCTTC
CAWSTTRRNYGYTF
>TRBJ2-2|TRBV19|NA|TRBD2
TGTGCCAGTAGTACCCGGTCGGTAGCGGGGTCCGGGGAGCTGTTTTTT
CASSTRSVAGSGELFF
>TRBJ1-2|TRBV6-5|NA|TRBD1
TGTGCCAGCAGCCATGGACAGGGAAGGGGCTACACCTTC
CASSHGQGRGYTF
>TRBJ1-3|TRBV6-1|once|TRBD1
TGTGCCAGCAGTGAGGTAGACAGGGTTCCTGGAAACACCATATATTTT
CASSEVDRVPGNTIYF
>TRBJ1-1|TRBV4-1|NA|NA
TGCGCCAGCAGCCAAACCGGGGGGCCGAACACTGAAGCTTTCTTT
CASSQTGGPNTEAFF
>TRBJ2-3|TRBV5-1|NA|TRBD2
TGCGCCAGCAGCTGGGGACTAGCGGGGGACCCTAGCACAGATACGCAGTATTTT
CASSWGLAGDPSTDTQYF
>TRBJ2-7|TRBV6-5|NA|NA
TGTGCCAGCAGTTACTCGTTGTCGCACAGGGTCTACGAGCAGTACTTC
CASSYSLSHRVYEQYF
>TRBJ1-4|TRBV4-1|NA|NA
TGCGCCAGCAGCCCGGGACTGCTCGGCGAAAAACTGTTTTTT
CASSPGLLGEKLFF
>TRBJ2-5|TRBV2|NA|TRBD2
TGTGCCAGCAGGGGACTAGCGGGGGCCCAGTACTTC
CASRGLAGAQYF
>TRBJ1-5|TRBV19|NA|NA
TGTGCCAGTTCGGGGGGCAACAATCAGCCCCAGCATTTT
CASSGGNNQPQHF
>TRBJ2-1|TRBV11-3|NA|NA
TGTGCCAGCAGCTTAGAAGTCTCGGGACAATACAATGAGCAGTTCTTC
CASSLEVSGQYNEQFF
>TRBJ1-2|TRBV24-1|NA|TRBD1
TGTGCCACCAGTGATCGGACAGGAGCTGATGGCTACACCTTC
CATSDRTGADGYTF
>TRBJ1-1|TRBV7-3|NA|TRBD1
TGTGCCAGTAGAGACGGGACAGGGATCACTGAAGCTTTCTTT
CASRDGTGITEAFF
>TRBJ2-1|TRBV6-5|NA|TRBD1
TGTGCCAGCATCCCAACAGGGGCCGCTGAGCAGTTCTTC
CASIPTGAAEQFF
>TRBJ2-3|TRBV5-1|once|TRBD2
TGCGCCAGCAGCTTGGTAGGCGGGGGGGCCGGGACAGATACGCAGTATTTT
CASSLVGGGAGTDTQYF
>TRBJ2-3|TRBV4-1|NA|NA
TGCGCCAGCAGCCAATCGATTCTATCTAGCACAGATACGCAGTATTTT
CASSQSILSSTDTQYF
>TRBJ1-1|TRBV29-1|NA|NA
TGCAGCGTTGTCGCGGATAACACTGAAGCTTTCTTT
CSVVADNTEAFF
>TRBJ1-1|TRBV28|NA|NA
TGTGCCAGCCTCGCTTACAGAGCACTGAACACTGAAGCTTTCTTT
CASLAYRALNTEAFF
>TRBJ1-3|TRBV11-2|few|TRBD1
TGTGCCAGCAGCACGGGGGGACAGGGCTCTGGAAACACCATATATTTT
CASSTGGQGSGNTIYF
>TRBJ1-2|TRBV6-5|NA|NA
TGTGCCAGCAGATCGGCGGACTATGGCTACACCTTC
CASRSADYGYTF
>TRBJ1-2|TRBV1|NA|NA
TGCACCAGCAGCCAAGGCCACCCCGGGACAGCGATTATTAACTATGGCTACACCTTC
CTSSQGHPGTAIINYGYTF
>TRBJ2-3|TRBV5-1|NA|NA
TGCGCCAGCAGCTTGGCCGTCGACTCGCGAACAGATACGCAGTATTTT
CASSLAVDSRTDTQYF
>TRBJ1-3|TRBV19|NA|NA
TGTGCCAGTAGTCTAATAAGGGGAAGGCTGTATGGAAACACCATATATTTT
CASSLIRGRLYGNTIYF
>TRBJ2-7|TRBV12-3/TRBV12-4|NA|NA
TGTGCCAGCAGCAAACAGGACGAGCAGTACTTC
CASSKQDEQYF
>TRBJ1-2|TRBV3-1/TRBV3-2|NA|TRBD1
TGTGCCAGCAGCACATCCGGGACAGAGCTCTATGGCTACACCTTC
CASSTSGTELYGYTF
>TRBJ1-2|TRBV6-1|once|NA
TGTGCCAGCAGTGAACCCAGTCCGAACTATGGCTACACCTTC
CASSEPSPNYGYTF
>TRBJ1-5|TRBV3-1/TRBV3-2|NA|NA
TGTGCCAGCAGCCAAGTCCCAGGTGGCAATCAGCCCCAGCATTTT
CASSQVPGGNQPQHF
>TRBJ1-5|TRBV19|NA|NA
TGTGCCAGTTCTCGGGGGAGGGAACGTAGTCAGCCCCAGCATTTT
CASSRGRERSQPQHF
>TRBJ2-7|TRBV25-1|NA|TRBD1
TGTGCCAGCAGTGAGCCGGGACAGGGGACATTCCACGAGCAGTACTTC
CASSEPGQGTFHEQYF
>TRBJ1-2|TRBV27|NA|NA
TGTGCCAGCAGGCCGACACAGCAGAACTATGGCTACACCTTC
CASRPTQQNYGYTF
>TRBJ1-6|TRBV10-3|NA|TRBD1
TGTGCCATCAGTGACGGGACAGGAAATAATTCACCCCTCCACTTT
CAISDGTGNNSPLHF
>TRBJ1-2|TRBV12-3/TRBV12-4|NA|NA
TGTGCCAGCAGTTTACGTAACTATGGCTACACCTTC
CASSLRNYGYTF
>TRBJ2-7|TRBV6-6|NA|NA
TGTGCCAGCAGTGCCAGGGGTACCTCCTACGAGCAGTACTTC
CASSARGTSYEQYF
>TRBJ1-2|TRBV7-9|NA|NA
TGTGCCAGCAGCTCGGACACAGCTAACTATGGCTACACCTTC
CASSSDTANYGYTF
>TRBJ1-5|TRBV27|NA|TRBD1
TGTGCCAGCTCTAAGGGGGCAAGGAATCAGCCCCAGCATTTT
CASSKGARNQPQHF
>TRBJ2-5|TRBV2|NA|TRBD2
TGTGCCAGCAGGACTAGCGGCCAAGAGACCCAGTACTTC
CASRTSGQETQYF
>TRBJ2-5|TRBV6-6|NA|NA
TGTGCCAGCGCCCTGGGGGACACTAACAACCAAGAGACCCAGTACTTC
CASALGDTNNQETQYF
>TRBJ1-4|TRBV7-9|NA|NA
TGTGCCAGCAGCACAACAGGAGCCTCTTTTAATGAAAAACTGTTTTTT
CASSTTGASFNEKLFF
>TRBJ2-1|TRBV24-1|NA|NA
TGTGCCACCAGTGATGGGGCAGGGTTAAACTACAATGAGCAGTTCTTC
CATSDGAGLNYNEQFF
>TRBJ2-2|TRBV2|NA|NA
TGTGCCCGGTCGGACACCGGGGAGCTGTTTTTT
CARSDTGELFF
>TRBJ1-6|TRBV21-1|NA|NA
TGTGCCAGCAGGGGTGCGGGGAGCTCCTATAATTCACCCCTCCACTTT
CASRGAGSSYNSPLHF
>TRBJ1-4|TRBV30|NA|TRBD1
TGTGCCTGGAGTGTAGCAGGGGGTGGTGAAAAACTGTTTTTT
CAWSVAGGGEKLFF